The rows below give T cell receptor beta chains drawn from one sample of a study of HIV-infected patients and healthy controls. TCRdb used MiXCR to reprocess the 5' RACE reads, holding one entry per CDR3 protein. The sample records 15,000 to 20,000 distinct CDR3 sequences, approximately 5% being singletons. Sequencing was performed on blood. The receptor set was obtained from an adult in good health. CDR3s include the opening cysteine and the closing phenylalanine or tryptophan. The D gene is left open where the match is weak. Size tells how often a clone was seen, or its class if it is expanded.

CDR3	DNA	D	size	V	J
CRADKGLNTEAFF	TGCAGAGCCGATAAGGGGTTGAACACTGAAGCTTTCTTT	-	many	TRBV29-1	TRBJ1-1
CSAPRGTGAYEQYF	TGCAGTGCCCCCCGGGGGACAGGGGCCTACGAGCAGTACTTC	TRBD1	many	TRBV20-1	TRBJ2-7
CASSPTPGSYNEQFF	TGTGCCAGCTCACCAACCCCCGGCTCCTACAATGAGCAGTTCTTC	-	many	TRBV18	TRBJ2-1
CASGRGSYNEQFF	TGTGCCAGCGGGCGGGGATCCTACAATGAGCAGTTCTTC	-	many	TRBV6-6	TRBJ2-1
CASSFRDLNTEAFF	TGTGCCAGCAGTTTCAGAGACCTGAACACTGAAGCTTTCTTT	-	many	TRBV7-6	TRBJ1-1
CASSRLGVSDTQYF	TGTGCCAGCAGCCGGCTAGGGGTTTCAGATACGCAGTATTTT	-	few	TRBV3-1	TRBJ2-3
CAGKDKNQPQHF	TGTGCCGGCAAGGACAAGAATCAGCCCCAGCATTTT	-	many	TRBV27	TRBJ1-5
CASSLWGVRNEQFF	TGTGCCAGCAGCTTATGGGGGGTACGCAATGAGCAGTTCTTC	-	medium-sized	TRBV7-3	TRBJ2-1
CASGGQPIYTEAFF	TGTGCCAGCGGGGGACAGCCGATCTACACTGAAGCTTTCTTT	TRBD1	many	TRBV2	TRBJ1-1
CASSRASDSNQPQHF	TGTGCCAGCAGTAGAGCCTCGGACAGCAATCAGCCCCAGCATTTT	-	many	TRBV12-3/TRBV12-4	TRBJ1-5
CASSQPIAAGYNEQFF	TGTGCCAGCAGCCAACCTATAGCGGCGGGTTACAATGAGCAGTTCTTC	-	many	TRBV3-1	TRBJ2-1
CASSLDPERTDTQYF	TGTGCCAGCAGCTTGGACCCCGAGCGGACAGATACGCAGTATTTT	-	many	TRBV5-4	TRBJ2-3
CASSPQQRGVGDTQYF	TGTGCCAGCAGCCCTCAGCAGCGGGGGGTAGGAGATACGCAGTATTTT	TRBD2	many	TRBV5-4	TRBJ2-3
CASSEQGLAKNIQYF	TGTGCCAGCAGTGAACAGGGCCTAGCCAAAAACATTCAGTACTTC	-	many	TRBV2	TRBJ2-4
CASSYSPGGEEQYF	TGTGCCAGCAGTTACTCGCCCGGGGGCGAAGAGCAGTACTTC	-	many	TRBV6-6	TRBJ2-7
CASSLTSGGVNEQFF	TGTGCCAGCAGCCTGACTAGCGGGGGAGTCAATGAGCAGTTCTTC	TRBD2	many	TRBV7-3	TRBJ2-1